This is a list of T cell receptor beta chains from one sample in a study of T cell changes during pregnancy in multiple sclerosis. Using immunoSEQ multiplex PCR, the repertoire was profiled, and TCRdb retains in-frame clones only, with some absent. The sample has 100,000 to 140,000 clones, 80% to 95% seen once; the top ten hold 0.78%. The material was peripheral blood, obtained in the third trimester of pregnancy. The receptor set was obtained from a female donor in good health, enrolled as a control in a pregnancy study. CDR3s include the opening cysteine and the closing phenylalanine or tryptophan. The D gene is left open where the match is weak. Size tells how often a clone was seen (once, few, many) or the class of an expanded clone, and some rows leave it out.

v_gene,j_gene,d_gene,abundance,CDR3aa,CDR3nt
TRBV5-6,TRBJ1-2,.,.,CASSVGHTGYTF,TGTGCCAGCAGCGTCGGACATACCGGCTACACCTTC
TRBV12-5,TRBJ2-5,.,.,CASGSYQETQYF,TGTGCTAGTGGTTCCTACCAAGAGACCCAGTACTTC
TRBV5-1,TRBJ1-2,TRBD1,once,CASSPRDRAKYGYTF,TGCGCCAGCAGCCCCCGGGACAGGGCGAAATATGGCTACACCTTC
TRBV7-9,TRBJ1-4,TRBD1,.,CASSLAPDRGSEKLFF,TGTGCCAGCAGCTTAGCGCCCGACAGGGGGAGCGAAAAACTGTTTTTT
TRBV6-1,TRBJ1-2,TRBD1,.,CASSARQGAGRDYGYTF,TGTGCCAGCAGTGCCCGACAGGGGGCGGGTAGGGACTATGGCTACACCTTC
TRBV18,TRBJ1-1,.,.,CASSPRTVIEVNTEAFF,TGTGCCAGCTCACCACGAACGGTTATAGAGGTGAACACTGAAGCTTTCTTT
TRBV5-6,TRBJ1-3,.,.,CASSLVGGGNTIYF,TGTGCCAGCAGCTTGGTGGGGGGTGGAAACACCATATATTTT
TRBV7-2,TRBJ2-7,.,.,CASSSQGRYEQYF,TGTGCCAGCAGCTCCCAGGGCCGCTACGAGCAGTACTTC
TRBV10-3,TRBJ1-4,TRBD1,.,CAISEGQGQTNEKLFF,TGTGCCATCAGTGAGGGACAGGGTCAAACTAATGAAAAACTGTTTTTT
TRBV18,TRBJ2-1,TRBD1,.,CASSPPLSKRQGVYNEQFF,TGTGCCAGCTCACCACCGCTTTCAAAGCGACAGGGGGTCTACAATGAGCAGTTCTTC
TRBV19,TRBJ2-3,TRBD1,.,CASSTGRQGEEDTQYF,TGTGCCAGTAGTACGGGGAGACAGGGGGAGGAAGATACGCAGTATTTT
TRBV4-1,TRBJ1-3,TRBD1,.,CASSPGQGTNTIYF,TGCGCCAGCAGCCCTGGACAGGGCACAAACACCATATATTTT
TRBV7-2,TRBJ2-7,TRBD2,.,CASSRDGLDEQYF,TGTGCCAGCAGCCGTGACGGACTAGACGAGCAGTACTTC
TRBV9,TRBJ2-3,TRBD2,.,CASSGITSGGAGTDTQYF,TGTGCCAGCAGCGGAATCACTAGCGGGGGGGCGGGCACAGATACGCAGTATTTT
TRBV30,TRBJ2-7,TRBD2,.,CAWKGTPGGEQYF,TGTGCCTGGAAGGGGACCCCGGGGGGCGAGCAGTACTTC
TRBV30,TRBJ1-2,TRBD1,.,CAWGRQGRYGYTF,TGTGCCTGGGGACGACAGGGGAGGTATGGCTACACCTTC
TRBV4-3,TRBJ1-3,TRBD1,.,CASSLGGTGVSGNTIYF,TGCGCCAGCAGCTTAGGAGGGACAGGGGTTTCTGGAAACACCATATATTTT
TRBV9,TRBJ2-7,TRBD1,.,CASSVSQGASYEQYF,TGTGCCAGCAGCGTCTCACAGGGGGCCTCCTACGAGCAGTACTTC
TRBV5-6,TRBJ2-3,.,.,CASSTTSTDTQYF,TGTGCCAGCAGCACCACTAGCACAGATACGCAGTATTTT
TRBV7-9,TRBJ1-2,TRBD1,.,CASSRTGGYGYTF,TGTGCCAGCAGCCGGACAGGGGGCTATGGCTACACCTTC
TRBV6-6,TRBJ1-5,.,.,CASSNPWGGPSQPQHF,TGTGCCAGCAGTAATCCGTGGGGGGGCCCAAGTCAGCCCCAGCATTTT
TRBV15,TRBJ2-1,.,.,CATSPRYQGLDNEQFF,TGTGCCACCAGCCCGCGTTATCAGGGGTTGGACAATGAGCAGTTCTTC
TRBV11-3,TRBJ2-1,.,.,CASSRQKQFF,TGTGCCAGCAGCCGACAGAAGCAGTTCTTC
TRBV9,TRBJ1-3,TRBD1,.,CASSGQGAGGNTIYF,TGTGCCAGCAGCGGACAGGGGGCTGGAGGAAACACCATATATTTT
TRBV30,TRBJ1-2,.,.,CAWSVWREGYTF,TGTGCCTGGAGTGTATGGAGAGAAGGCTACACCTTC
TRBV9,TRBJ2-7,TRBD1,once,CASSVLTGDEQYF,TGTGCCAGCAGCGTATTGACAGGGGACGAGCAGTACTTC
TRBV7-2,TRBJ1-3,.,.,CASSLVAGSSSGNTIYF,TGTGCCAGCAGCTTAGTCGCAGGGTCGAGTTCTGGAAACACCATATATTTT
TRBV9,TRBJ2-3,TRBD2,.,CASSVGFLAGGLDTQYF,TGTGCCAGCAGCGTCGGATTCCTAGCGGGGGGGCTCGATACGCAGTATTTT
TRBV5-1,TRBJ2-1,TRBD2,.,CASSLAGGQFF,TGCGCCAGCAGTCTAGCGGGGGGGCAGTTCTTC
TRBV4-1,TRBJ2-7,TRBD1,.,CASSQDGGQGRHPYEQYF,TGCGCCAGCAGCCAAGATGGTGGACAGGGGCGCCATCCCTACGAGCAGTACTTC
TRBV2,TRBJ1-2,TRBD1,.,CASMIFRDRKDNYGYTF,TGTGCCAGCATGATCTTCCGGGACAGAAAGGATAACTATGGCTACACCTTC
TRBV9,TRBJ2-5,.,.,CASSVDTSSETQYF,TGTGCCAGCAGCGTAGATACTAGCAGCGAGACCCAGTACTTC
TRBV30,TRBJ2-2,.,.,CAWSVRLTNTGELFF,TGTGCCTGGAGTGTACGACTAACGAACACCGGGGAGCTGTTTTTT
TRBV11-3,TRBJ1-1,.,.,CASSSSGQNTEAFF,TGTGCCAGCAGCTCCTCCGGACAGAACACTGAAGCTTTCTTT
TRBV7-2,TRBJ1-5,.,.,CASSPSEGLQPQHF,TGTGCCAGCAGCCCATCTGAGGGTTTGCAGCCCCAGCATTTT
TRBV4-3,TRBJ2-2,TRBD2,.,CASSQDFGLAHGELFF,TGCGCCAGCAGCCAAGATTTTGGACTAGCTCACGGGGAGCTGTTTTTT
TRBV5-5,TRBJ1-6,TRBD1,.,CASSLVWDREYNSPLHF,TGTGCCAGCAGCTTGGTTTGGGACAGGGAGTATAATTCACCCCTCCACTTT
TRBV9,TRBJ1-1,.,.,CASSLGQLGTEAFF,TGTGCCAGCAGCCTCGGACAGTTGGGGACTGAAGCTTTCTTT
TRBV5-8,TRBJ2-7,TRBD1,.,CASVRQGFIHEQYF,TGTGCCAGCGTTCGACAGGGGTTTATCCACGAGCAGTACTTC
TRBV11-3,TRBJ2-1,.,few,CASSNQGILPNEQFF,TGTGCCAGCAGCAACCAGGGCATCCTTCCCAATGAGCAGTTCTTC
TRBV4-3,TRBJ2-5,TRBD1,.,CASSARDRGSETQYF,TGCGCCAGCAGCGCCCGGGACAGGGGTTCGGAGACCCAGTACTTC